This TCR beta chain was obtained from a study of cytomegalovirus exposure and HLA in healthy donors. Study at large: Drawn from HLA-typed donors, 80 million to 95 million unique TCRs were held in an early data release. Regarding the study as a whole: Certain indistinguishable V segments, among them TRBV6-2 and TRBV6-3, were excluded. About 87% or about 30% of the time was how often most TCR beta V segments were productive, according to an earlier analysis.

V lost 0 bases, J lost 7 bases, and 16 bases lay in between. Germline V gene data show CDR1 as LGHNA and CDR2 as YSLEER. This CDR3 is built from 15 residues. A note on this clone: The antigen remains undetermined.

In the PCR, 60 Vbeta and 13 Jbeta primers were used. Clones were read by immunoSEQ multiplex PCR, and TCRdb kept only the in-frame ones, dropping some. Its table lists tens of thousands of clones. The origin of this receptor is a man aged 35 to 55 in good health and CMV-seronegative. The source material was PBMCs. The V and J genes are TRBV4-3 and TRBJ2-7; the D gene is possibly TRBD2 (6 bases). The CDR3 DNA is TGCGCCAGCAGCCAAGAACTAGCAGGCCTATGGGAGCAGTACTTC. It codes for CASSQELAGLWEQYF.